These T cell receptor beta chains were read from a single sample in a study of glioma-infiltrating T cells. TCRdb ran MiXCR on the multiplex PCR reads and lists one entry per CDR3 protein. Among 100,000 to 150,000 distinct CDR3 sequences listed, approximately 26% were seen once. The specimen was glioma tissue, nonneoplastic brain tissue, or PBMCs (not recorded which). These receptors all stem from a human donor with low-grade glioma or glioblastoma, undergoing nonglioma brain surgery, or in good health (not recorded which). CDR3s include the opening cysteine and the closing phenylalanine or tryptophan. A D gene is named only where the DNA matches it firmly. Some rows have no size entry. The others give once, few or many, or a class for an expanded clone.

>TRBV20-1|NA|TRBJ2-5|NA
TGCAGTGGGCGGTGGGGGCTCCAAGAGACCCAGTACTTC
CSGRWGLQETQYF
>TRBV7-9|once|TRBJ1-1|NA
TGTGCCAGCAGCTTGGATTGGGGTTCGAACACTGAAGCTTTCTTT
CASSLDWGSNTEAFF
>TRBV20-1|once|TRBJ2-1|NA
TGCAGTGCACCAGTTTCCTACAATGAGCAGTTATTC
CSAPVSYNEQLF
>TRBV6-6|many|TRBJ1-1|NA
TGTGCCAGCAGTTACTTCACAGGGCCTAACACTGAAGCTTTCTTT
CASSYFTGPNTEAFF
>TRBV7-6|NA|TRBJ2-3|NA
TGTGCCAGCAGCCCGGGGAGTGGGAGGAGCACAGATACGCAGTATTTT
CASSPGSGRSTDTQYF
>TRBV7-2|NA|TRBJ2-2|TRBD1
TGTGCCAGCAGAACCACAGGGGGCGGTTGGACCGGGGAGCTGTTTTTT
CASRTTGGGWTGELFF
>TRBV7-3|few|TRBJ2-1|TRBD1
TGTGCCAGCAGTGTAACTCCGGAGACAGGGGATCAGTTCTTC
CASSVTPETGDQFF
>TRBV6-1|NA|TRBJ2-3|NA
TGTGCCAGCGGGGGACTGTTCGACTACACAGATACGCAGTATTTT
CASGGLFDYTDTQYF
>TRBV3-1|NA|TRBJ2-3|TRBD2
TGTGCCAGCAGCCAAGATATAGCGGGGGAGGGGACAGATACGCAGTATTTT
CASSQDIAGEGTDTQYF
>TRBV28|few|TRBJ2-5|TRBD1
TGTGCCAGCAGTTTGCTCCAGGGGGCAAATTTAAGGGAGACCCAGTACTTC
CASSLLQGANLRETQYF
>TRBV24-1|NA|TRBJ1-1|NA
TGTGCCACCAGTGATAGTGGCACTGAAGCTTTCTTT
CATSDSGTEAFF
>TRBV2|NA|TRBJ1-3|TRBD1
TGTGCCAGCATTGGGAGACAGGGGGCAATCTCCTCTGGAAACACCATATATTTT
CASIGRQGAISSGNTIYF
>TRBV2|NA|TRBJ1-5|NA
TGTGCCAGCAGTGTAGAACTTAGCAATCAGCCCCAGCATTTT
CASSVELSNQPQHF
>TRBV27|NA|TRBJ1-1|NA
TGTGCCAGCAGTGGCACGACAGGGAACACTGAAGCTTTCTTT
CASSGTTGNTEAFF
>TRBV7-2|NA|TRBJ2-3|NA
TGTGCCAGCAGCGCCCTGTCGGGGGTGGCAGATACGCAGTATTTT
CASSALSGVADTQYF
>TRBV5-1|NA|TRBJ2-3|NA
TGCACCAGCAGCTCATCAGATACGCAGTATTTT
CTSSSSDTQYF
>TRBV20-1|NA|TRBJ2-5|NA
TGCAGTGCTACCGGCGACAGTCAAGAGACCCAGTACTTC
CSATGDSQETQYF
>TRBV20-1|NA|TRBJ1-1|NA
TGCAGTGCTAGAGAGGACCGCACTGAAGCTTTCTTT
CSAREDRTEAFF
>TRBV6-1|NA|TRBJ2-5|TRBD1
TGTGCCAGCAGTTTAGAACAGGGGATAGTAGAGACCCAGTACTTC
CASSLEQGIVETQYF
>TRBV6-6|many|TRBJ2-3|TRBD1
TGTGCCAGCAGTTACACACAGGGGGCGAAGGCTAGCACAGATACGCAGTATTTT
CASSYTQGAKASTDTQYF
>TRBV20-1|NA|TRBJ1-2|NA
TGCAGTGCTAGAGAGCTAGGCTCGTATGGCTACACCTTC
CSARELGSYGYTF
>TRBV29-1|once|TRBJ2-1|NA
TGCAGCGACCGAAGACAGAACAATGAGCAGTTCTTC
CSDRRQNNEQFF
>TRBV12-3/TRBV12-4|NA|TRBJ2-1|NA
TGTGCCAGCAGTGACCAGGCTAGCTCCTACAATGAGCAGTTCTTC
CASSDQASSYNEQFF
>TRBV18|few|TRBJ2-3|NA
TGTGCCAGCTCACCACGTCCCAGCACAGATACGCAGTATTTT
CASSPRPSTDTQYF
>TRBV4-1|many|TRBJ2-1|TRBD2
TGCGCCAGCAGCCAAGTGGGGGGGACCCGGTCCTACAATGAGCAGTTCTTC
CASSQVGGTRSYNEQFF
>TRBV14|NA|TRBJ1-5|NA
TGTGCCAGCAGCCTTACACCAGCTCAGCCCCAGCATTTT
CASSLTPAQPQHF
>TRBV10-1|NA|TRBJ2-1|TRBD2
TGCGCCAGCAGTGATGTGGGGGGGAATGAGCAGTTCTTC
CASSDVGGNEQFF
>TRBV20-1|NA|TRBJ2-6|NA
TGCAGTGCTCGCGACAAGGGAAGCTCTGGGGCCAACGTCCTGACTTTC
CSARDKGSSGANVLTF
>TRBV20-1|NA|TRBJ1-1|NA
TGCAGTGCTGAGGAGGGGGGGAACACTGAAGCTTCCTTT
CSAEEGGNTEASF
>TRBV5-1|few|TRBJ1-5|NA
TGCGCCAGCAGCTTGGACAACAATCAGCCCCAGCATTTT
CASSLDNNQPQHF
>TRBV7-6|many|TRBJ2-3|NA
TGTGCCAGCATCCCGGAGGTGGGGGCCGTCACAGATACGCAGTATTTT
CASIPEVGAVTDTQYF
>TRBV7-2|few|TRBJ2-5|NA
TGTGCCAGCAGCTTATCGGTCGGTCGGACCCAGTACTTC
CASSLSVGRTQYF
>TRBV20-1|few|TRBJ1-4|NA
TGCAGTGCCCGGCTGCTTGGGGAAAAACTGTTTTTT
CSARLLGEKLFF
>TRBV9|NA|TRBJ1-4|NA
TGTGCCAGCAGCGTAGATATCGGTAATGAAAAACTGTTTTTT
CASSVDIGNEKLFF
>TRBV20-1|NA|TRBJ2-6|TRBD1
TGCAGCGCTAGGTCCAACAGGGGCGGGTTCTCTGGGGCCAACGTCCTGACTTTC
CSARSNRGGFSGANVLTF
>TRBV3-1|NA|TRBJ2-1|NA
TGTGCCAGCAGCCAAGATCTCCTCTGGGATGAGCAGTTCTTC
CASSQDLLWDEQFF
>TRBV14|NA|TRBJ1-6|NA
TGTGCCAGCAGCCAAGGGAGGGTCTATAATTCACCCCTCCACTTT
CASSQGRVYNSPLHF
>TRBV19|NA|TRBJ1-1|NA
TGTGCCAGTTCGGACACTATGAACACTGAAGCTTTCTTT
CASSDTMNTEAFF
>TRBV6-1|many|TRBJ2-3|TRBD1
TGTGCCAGCAGTTCCTGGGACAGAAGCACAGATACGCAGTATTTT
CASSSWDRSTDTQYF
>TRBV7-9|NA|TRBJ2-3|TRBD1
TGTGCCAGCAGCTGGACAGGGGGCGATGGCACAGATACGCAGTATTTT
CASSWTGGDGTDTQYF
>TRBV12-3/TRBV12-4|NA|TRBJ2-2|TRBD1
TGTGCCAGCAGTTTCAGGGACAGTTCCGGGGAGCTGTTTTTT
CASSFRDSSGELFF
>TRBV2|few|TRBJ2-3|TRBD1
TGTGCCACCCAACAGGGGCAGACAGATACGCAGTATTTT
CATQQGQTDTQYF
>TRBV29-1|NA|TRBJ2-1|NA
TGCAGCGTTGAAGGATACAATGAGCAGTTCTTC
CSVEGYNEQFF
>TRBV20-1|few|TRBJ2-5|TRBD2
TGCAGTGCGCTAGCGGGGGGTGCCCAAGAGACCCAGTACTTC
CSALAGGAQETQYF
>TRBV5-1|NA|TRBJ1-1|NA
TGCGCCAGCAGCTTGGCTTCCCCGCTGGCTGAAGCTTTCTTT
CASSLASPLAEAFF
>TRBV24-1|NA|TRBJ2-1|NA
TGTGCCACCAGTGATGTAGACTGGATGAATGAGCAGTTCTTC
CATSDVDWMNEQFF